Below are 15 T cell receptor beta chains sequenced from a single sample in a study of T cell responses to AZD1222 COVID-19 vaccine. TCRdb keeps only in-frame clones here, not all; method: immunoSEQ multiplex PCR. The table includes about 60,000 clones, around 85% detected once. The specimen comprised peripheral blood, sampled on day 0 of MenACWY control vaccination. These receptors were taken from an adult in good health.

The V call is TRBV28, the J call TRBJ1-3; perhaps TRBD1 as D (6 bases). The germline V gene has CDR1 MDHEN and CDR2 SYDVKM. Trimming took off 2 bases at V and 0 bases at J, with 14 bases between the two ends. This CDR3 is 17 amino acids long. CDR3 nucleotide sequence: TGTGCCAGCAGTTTAACCCTTTTGACAGGCTCTGGAAACACCATATATTTT. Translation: CASSLTLLTGSGNTIYF.

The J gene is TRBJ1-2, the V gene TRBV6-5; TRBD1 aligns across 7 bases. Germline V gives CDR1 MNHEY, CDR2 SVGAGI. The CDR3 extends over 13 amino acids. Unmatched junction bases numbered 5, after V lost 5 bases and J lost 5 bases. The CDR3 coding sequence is TGTGCCAGCAGTCCGGACAGGTTGTATGGCTACACCTTC. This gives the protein CASSPDRLYGYTF.

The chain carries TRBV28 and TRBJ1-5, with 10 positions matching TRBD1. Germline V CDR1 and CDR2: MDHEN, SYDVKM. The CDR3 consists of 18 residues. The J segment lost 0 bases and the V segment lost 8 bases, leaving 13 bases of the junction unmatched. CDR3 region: CASSLDRGLKYSNQPQHF. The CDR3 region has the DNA TGTGCCAGCTCCCTCGACAGGGGGCTCAAATATAGCAATCAGCCCCAGCATTTT.

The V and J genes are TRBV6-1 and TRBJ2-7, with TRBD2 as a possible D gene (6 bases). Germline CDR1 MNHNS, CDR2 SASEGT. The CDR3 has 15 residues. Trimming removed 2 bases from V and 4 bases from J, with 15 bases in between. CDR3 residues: CASSESWGEVYEQYF. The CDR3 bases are TGTGCCAGCAGTGAATCTTGGGGGGAGGTTTACGAGCAGTACTTC.

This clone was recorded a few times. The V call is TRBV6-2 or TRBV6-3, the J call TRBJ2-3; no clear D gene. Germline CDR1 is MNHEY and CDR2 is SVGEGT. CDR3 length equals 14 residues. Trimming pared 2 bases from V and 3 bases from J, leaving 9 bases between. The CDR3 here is CASSYGVATDTQYF. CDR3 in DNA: TGTGCCAGCAGTTACGGCGTTGCGACAGATACGCAGTATTTT.

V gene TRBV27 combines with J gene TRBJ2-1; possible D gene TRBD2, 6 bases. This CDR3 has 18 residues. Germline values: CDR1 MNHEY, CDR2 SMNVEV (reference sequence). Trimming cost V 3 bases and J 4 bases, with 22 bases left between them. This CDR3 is CASSLGQGYSGLYNEQFF. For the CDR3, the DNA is TGTGCCAGCAGTTTGGGCCAGGGTTATAGCGGACTGTACAATGAGCAGTTCTTC.

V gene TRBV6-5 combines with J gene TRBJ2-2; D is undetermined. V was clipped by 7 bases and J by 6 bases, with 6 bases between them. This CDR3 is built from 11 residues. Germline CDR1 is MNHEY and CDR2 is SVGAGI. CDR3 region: CASTNAGELFF. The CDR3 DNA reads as TGTGCCAGCACTAACGCCGGGGAGCTGTTTTTT.

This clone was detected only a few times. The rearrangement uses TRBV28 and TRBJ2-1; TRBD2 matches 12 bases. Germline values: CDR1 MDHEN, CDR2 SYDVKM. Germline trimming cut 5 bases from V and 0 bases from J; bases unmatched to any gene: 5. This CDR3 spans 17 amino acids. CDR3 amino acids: CASSSGLAGYSYNEQFF. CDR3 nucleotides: TGTGCCAGCAGTAGCGGACTAGCGGGGTACTCCTACAATGAGCAGTTCTTC.

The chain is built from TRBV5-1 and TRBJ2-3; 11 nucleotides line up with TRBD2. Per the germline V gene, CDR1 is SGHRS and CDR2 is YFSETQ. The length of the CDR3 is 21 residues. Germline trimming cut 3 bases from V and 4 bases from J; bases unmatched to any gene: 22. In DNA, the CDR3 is TGCGCCAGCAGCTCAGAGCTACTAGCGGGAGAGGGGCATGCCAACGCAGATACGCAGTATTTT. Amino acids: CASSSELLAGEGHANADTQYF.

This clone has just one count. The CDR3 nucleotides are TGCGCCAGCAGCTTGTCGCCCCAGGGCGGGGACACTGAAGCTTTCTTT. This sequence encodes CASSLSPQGGDTEAFF. This chain connects TRBV5-1 to TRBJ1-1, with D tentatively TRBD1 (5 bases). Trimming removed 1 base at V and 3 bases at J, with 16 bases between. This CDR3 has 16 amino acids. The germline CDR1 and CDR2 sequences are SGHRS and YFSETQ.

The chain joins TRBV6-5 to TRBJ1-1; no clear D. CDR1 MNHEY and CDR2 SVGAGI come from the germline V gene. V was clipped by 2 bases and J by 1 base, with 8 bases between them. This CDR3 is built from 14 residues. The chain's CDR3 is CASSYRAPNTEAFF. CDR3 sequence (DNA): TGTGCCAGCAGTTACAGGGCACCGAACACTGAAGCTTTCTTT.

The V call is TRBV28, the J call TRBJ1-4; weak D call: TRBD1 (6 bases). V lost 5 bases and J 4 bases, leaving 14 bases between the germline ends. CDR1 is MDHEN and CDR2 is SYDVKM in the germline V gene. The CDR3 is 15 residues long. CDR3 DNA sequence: TGTGCCAGCAGTACCGGAGGGGGGGGTAATGAAAAACTGTTTTTT. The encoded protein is CASSTGGGGNEKLFF.

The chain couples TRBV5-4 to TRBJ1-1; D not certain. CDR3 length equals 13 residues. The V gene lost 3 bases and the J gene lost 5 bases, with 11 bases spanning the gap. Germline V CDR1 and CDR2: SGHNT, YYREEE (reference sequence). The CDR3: CASSSDLDTEAFF. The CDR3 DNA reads TGTGCCAGCAGCTCCGATTTGGATACTGAAGCTTTCTTT.

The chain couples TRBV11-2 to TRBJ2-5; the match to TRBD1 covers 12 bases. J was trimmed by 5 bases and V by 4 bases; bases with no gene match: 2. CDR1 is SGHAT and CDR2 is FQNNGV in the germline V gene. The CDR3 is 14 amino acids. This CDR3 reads CASSSGTGGETQYF. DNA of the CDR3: TGTGCCAGCAGCTCGGGGACAGGGGGCGAGACCCAGTACTTC.

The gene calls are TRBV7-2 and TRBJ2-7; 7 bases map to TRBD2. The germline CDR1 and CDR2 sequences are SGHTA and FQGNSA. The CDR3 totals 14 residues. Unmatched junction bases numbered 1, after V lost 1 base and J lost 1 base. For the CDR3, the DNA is TGTGCCAGCAGCTTAGACGGGAGGTCCTACGAGCAGTACTTC. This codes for CASSLDGRSYEQYF.